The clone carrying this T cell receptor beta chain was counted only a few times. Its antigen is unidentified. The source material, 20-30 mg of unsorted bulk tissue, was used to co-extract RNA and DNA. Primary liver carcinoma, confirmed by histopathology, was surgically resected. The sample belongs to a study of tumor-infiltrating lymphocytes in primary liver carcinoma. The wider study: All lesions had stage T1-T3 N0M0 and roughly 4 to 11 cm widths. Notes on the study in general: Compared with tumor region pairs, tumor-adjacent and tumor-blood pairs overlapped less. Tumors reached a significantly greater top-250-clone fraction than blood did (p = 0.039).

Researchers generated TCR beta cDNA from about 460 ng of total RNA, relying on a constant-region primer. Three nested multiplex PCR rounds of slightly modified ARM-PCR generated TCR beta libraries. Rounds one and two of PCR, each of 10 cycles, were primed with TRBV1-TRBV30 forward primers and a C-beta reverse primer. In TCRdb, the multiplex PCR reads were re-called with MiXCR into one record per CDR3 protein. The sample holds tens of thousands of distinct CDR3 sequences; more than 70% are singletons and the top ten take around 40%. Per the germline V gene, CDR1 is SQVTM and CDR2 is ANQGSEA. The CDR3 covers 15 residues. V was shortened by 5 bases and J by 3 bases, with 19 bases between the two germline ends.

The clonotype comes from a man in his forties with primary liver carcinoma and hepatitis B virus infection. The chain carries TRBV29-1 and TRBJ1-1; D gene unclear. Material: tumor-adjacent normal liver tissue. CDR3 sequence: CSVKAGWGMYTEAFF. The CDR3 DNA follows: TGCAGCGTTAAAGCGGGGTGGGGAATGTACACTGAAGCTTTCTTT.